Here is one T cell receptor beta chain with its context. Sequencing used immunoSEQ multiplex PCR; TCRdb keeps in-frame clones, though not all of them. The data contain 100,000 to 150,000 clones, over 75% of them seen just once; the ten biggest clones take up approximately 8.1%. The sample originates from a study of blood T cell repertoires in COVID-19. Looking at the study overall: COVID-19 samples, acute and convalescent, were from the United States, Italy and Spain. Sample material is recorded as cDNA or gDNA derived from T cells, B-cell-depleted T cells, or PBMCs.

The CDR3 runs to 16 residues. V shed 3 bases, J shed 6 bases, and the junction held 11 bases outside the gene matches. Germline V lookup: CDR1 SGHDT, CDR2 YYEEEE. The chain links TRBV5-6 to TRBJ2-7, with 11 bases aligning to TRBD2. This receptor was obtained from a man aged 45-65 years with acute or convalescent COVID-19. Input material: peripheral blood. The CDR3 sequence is CASSSGLSGRASEQYF. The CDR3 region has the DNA TGTGCCAGCAGCTCCGGACTTAGCGGGAGGGCCTCCGAGCAGTACTTC.